This T cell receptor beta chain was recorded in a study of blood T cells in healthy people across ages. Whole-study results and caveats: Bulk PBMC profiling left naive and antigen-experienced comparisons inconclusive. CMV status of donors was unknown, possibly confounding expanded clonotype changes. Both higher diversity and more naive CD4+ cells marked long-lived donors when set against aged donors.

With regard to this clonotype: Its cognate antigen is unknown.

A second PCR of about 6 to 12 cycles used a sample-barcoded 5' primer and a J-beta primer mix. Using its own MiXCR run on the 5' RACE reads, TCRdb lists one record per CDR3 protein. The data show around 750,000 distinct CDR3 sequences, with about 48% seen just once and around 40% held by the top ten. Peripheral blood from each donor was collected in a volume of 9.5 to 10 milliliters. CDR1 is DFQATT and CDR2 is SNEGSKA in the germline V gene (reference sequence). This CDR3 region has 19 residues. Unmatched junction bases numbered 13, after V lost 2 bases and J lost 5 bases. The material sequenced was blood. V gene TRBV20-1 combines with J gene TRBJ2-2; TRBD2 aligns across 14 bases. The TCR was taken from a man older than 75 in good health. The CDR3 is CSARPQGTSGSLRTGELFF. The CDR3 DNA reads as TGCAGTGCTAGACCTCAGGGGACTAGCGGGAGTCTTAGGACCGGGGAGCTGTTTTTT.